Described below is a single T cell receptor (beta chain) sequence and its context. TCRdb re-derived calls from the 5' RACE reads in MiXCR, one entry per CDR3 protein. The table records roughly 690,000 distinct CDR3 sequences, approximately 22% of them present only once. Per germline, CDR1 ENHRY and CDR2 SYGVKD. The ends were cut back, 6 bases at V and 3 bases at J, with 11 bases in the middle. This CDR3 contains 13 residues. The sample belongs to a study of identical twins. Healthy Caucasian individuals made up all the donors. This same sample was also part of a study on T cells expressing NK-cell markers.

The sample comprised PBMCs. This receptor was taken from a young woman in good health. The gene calls are TRBV10-3 and TRBJ2-5; TRBD2 is a possible D gene (6 bases). The CDR3 DNA is TGTGCCATCAGCGGAGGGGCAAAAGAGACCCAGTACTTC. Its protein is CAISGGAKETQYF.